One sample yielded the 12 T cell receptor beta chains listed below, sequenced in a study of early T cells in non-severe SARS-CoV-2 infection. TCRdb analysed the 5' RACE reads with MiXCR anew, one entry per CDR3 protein. Of around 60,000 distinct CDR3 sequences listed, roughly 12% are singletons. The material sequenced was whole blood, taken at baseline. These receptors were taken from an adult who was a healthcare worker with PCR-confirmed SARS-CoV-2 infection or an uninfected control (not recorded which).

In this sample, this clonotype turned up many times. V usage is TRBV9 and J usage is TRBJ2-7; 8 nucleotides line up with TRBD2. This CDR3 comprises 17 residues. V gave up 4 bases and J gave up 2 bases; unmatched junction bases: 14. Germline CDR1 reads SGDLS; CDR2 reads YYNGEE. This CDR3 reads CASSPRGLERGPYEQYF. The CDR3 DNA reads as TGTGCCAGCAGCCCAAGAGGATTGGAGCGGGGGCCCTACGAGCAGTACTTC. The full variable domain, in which reference TRBV9 and TRBJ2-7 provide the parts outside the CDR3, is DSGVTQTPKHLITATGQRVTLRCSPRSGDLSVYWYQQSLDQGLQFLIQYYNGEERAKGNILERFSAQQFPDLHSELNLSSLELGDSALYFCASSPRGLERGPYEQYFGPGTRLTVT.

The V call is TRBV11-2, the J call TRBJ1-2; D call uncertain. Trimming took off 5 bases at V and 6 bases at J, with 19 bases between the two ends. The CDR3 runs to 15 residues. Germline CDR1 reads SGHAT; CDR2 reads FQNNGV. This chain's CDR3 is CASSQSQVIRHGYTF. The CDR3 region has the DNA TGTGCCAGCAGCCAATCGCAGGTTATTCGGCATGGCTACACCTTC.

The chain's CDR3 is CASSALGGSSYEQYF. The CDR3 DNA reads as TGTGCCAGCAGTGCCCTAGGGGGGAGCTCCTACGAGCAGTACTTC. The genes are TRBV12-3 or TRBV12-4 and TRBJ2-7; the D gene could be TRBD1 or TRBD2 (6 bases each). Trimming stripped 5 bases from V and 0 bases from J, with 14 bases between. The length of the CDR3 is 15 residues.

This clonotype turned up a few times. The V call is TRBV19, the J call TRBJ2-5, with D possibly matching TRBD1 (6 bases). Trimming took 3 bases from V and 0 from J, leaving 17 bases between them. The CDR3 extends over 17 amino acids. Germline CDR1 LNHDA, CDR2 SQIVND (reference sequence). In DNA form, the CDR3 reads TGTGCCAGTAGTATTGGGCGACAGGCCTTTTACCAAGAGACCCAGTACTTC. Its translation: CASSIGRQAFYQETQYF.

This clonotype came up many times. The chain carries TRBV5-4 and TRBJ2-7; D gene uncertain. Between the trimmed V and J ends, which lost 0 bases and 4 bases, there was a span of 2 bases. This CDR3 contains 11 residues. CDR1 SGHNT and CDR2 YYREEE come from the germline V gene (reference sequence). The DNA for the CDR3 is TGTGCCAGCAGCTTGGGGTACGAGCAGTACTTC. Its translation is CASSLGYEQYF.

V is TRBV5-1 and J is TRBJ2-3, with unresolved D. This CDR3 region has 17 residues. Per the germline V gene, CDR1 is SGHRS and CDR2 is YFSETQ. With 0 bases removed from V and 2 bases from J, the gap between germline ends came to 16 bases. The chain's CDR3 is CASSLGPRWGPTDTQYF. DNA for the CDR3: TGCGCCAGCAGCTTGGGGCCCCGATGGGGTCCCACAGATACGCAGTATTTT.

V gene TRBV6-2 or TRBV6-3 combines with J gene TRBJ1-1; D is ambiguous. V was shortened by 5 bases and J by 8 bases, with 12 bases between the two germline ends. Germline values: CDR1 MNHEY, CDR2 SVGEGT. This CDR3 region has 12 residues. CDR3 in amino acids: CASSEAVREAFF. CDR3 DNA: TGTGCCAGCAGTGAGGCAGTGAGAGAAGCTTTCTTT.

This clonotype was observed at least ten times. The rearrangement joins TRBV24-1 to TRBJ1-1; D is possibly TRBD1 (5 bases). The germline gives CDR1 KGHDR, CDR2 SFDVKD. The CDR3 spans 14 residues. The V end lost 10 bases, the J end lost 1 base, and 15 bases lay between the germline ends. This CDR3 is CATGIQGRNTEAFF. The CDR3 DNA sequence: TGTGCCACTGGGATTCAGGGAAGGAACACTGAAGCTTTCTTT.

Many counts were recorded for this clonotype. The chain recombines TRBV28 with TRBJ2-4, with TRBD2 as a possible D gene (5 bases). Trimming took off 6 bases at V and 1 base at J, with 10 bases between the two ends. This CDR3 contains 14 residues. The germline gives CDR1 MDHEN, CDR2 SYDVKM. CDR3 sequence (DNA): TGTGCCAGCAGCACCCCGGGGGCCAAAAACATTCAGTACTTC. Its protein is CASSTPGAKNIQYF.

The V call is TRBV9, the J call TRBJ1-6; TRBD1 matches at 7 bases. There are 15 residues in the CDR3. V dropped 1 base and J dropped 7; count of bases not matched to a gene: 5. Germline CDR1 and CDR2: SGDLS and YYNGEE. The CDR3 reads CASSVFGTANSPLHF. The DNA for the CDR3 is TGTGCCAGCAGCGTATTCGGGACAGCAAATTCACCCCTCCACTTT.

This clonotype was seen more than once but under ten times. The chain links TRBV5-4 to TRBJ2-4, with 8 bases matching TRBD1. Germline V gene sequence: CDR1 SGHNT, CDR2 YYREEE (reference sequence). This CDR3 region has 14 residues. Trimming took 4 bases from V and 7 from J; bases not matched to a gene: 7. The chain's CDR3 is CASSRTGSYNIQYF. The CDR3 DNA sequence: TGTGCCAGCAGCCGGACAGGGTCTTACAACATTCAGTACTTC. Combining the CDR3 with reference TRBV5-4 and TRBJ2-4 gives the whole variable domain ETGVTQSPTHLIKTRGQQVTLRCSSQSGHNTVSWYQQALGQGPQFIFQYYREEENGRGNFPPRFSGLQFPNYSSELNVNALELDDSALYLCASSRTGSYNIQYFGAGTRLSVL.

The rearrangement links TRBV5-6 to TRBJ2-1; 7 bases fit TRBD1. Germline assignment: CDR1 SGHDT and CDR2 YYEEEE. The V gene end was trimmed by 2 bases and the J gene end by 4 bases; junction bases not matched to a gene: 6. The CDR3 runs 15 residues. CDR3 bases: TGTGCCAGCAGCTTCCAACAGGGGAGTTACAATGAGCAGTTCTTC. Translated: CASSFQQGSYNEQFF.